This T cell receptor beta chain was recorded in a study of blood T cell repertoires in COVID-19. This clone was observed a few times. This table comes from immunoSEQ multiplex PCR, and its TCRdb copy is limited to in-frame clones, with some not included. Of some 230,000 clones in the sample, about 86% are singletons; the top ten hold 10%. V gave up 0 bases and J gave up 5 bases; unmatched junction bases: 7. Germline-derived CDR1 and CDR2 are LGHDT and YNNKEL (reference sequence). This CDR3 has 16 residues. The chain combines TRBV3-1 (or the pseudogene TRBV3-2) with TRBJ2-3; 8 bases match TRBD2. Input material: peripheral blood. This TCR came from a woman between 45 and 60 years old with COVID-19, enrolled during active disease. CDR3 region: CASSQDRRGALDTQYF. The DNA of the CDR3 is TGTGCCAGCAGCCAAGATAGGCGGGGGGCGTTAGATACGCAGTATTTT.